The 27 T cell receptor beta chains presented below share a single source sample, sequenced in a study of blood T cell repertoires in COVID-19. Sequencing was performed with immunoSEQ multiplex PCR; in TCRdb, only in-frame clones are kept and a portion is missing. The sample consists of about 250,000 clones, 85% of them appearing once. Sequenced material: PBMCs or T cells enriched from blood (not recorded which). All receptors derive from a woman aged 45-59 years with acute COVID-19.

The rearrangement joins TRBV2 to TRBJ1-1; tentatively, D is TRBD1 (5 bases). V lost 4 bases, J lost 3 bases, and 12 bases lay in between. Germline V gene data show CDR1 as SNHLY and CDR2 as FYNNEI. The CDR3 has 14 amino acids. DNA of the CDR3: TGTGCCAGCAGTGGTTCCAGGGCCGACACTGAAGCTTTCTTT. Its translation is CASSGSRADTEAFF.

The J gene is TRBJ1-1, the V gene TRBV4-1; possible D gene TRBD1, 5 bases. CDR3 length: 13 amino acids. Germline lookup yields CDR1 MGHRA and CDR2 YSYEKL. V was cut by 4 bases and J by 6 bases, with 12 bases left in between. The CDR3, as DNA: TGCGCCAGCAGCCTCGGGGGGACGGCTGAAGCTTTCTTT. As protein: CASSLGGTAEAFF.

This clone was detected only a few times. This chain joins TRBV7-6 and TRBJ2-3; 9 bases map to TRBD2. The CDR3 spans 15 residues. The germline V gene has CDR1 SGHVS and CDR2 FNYEAQ. The ends lost 5 bases at V and 1 base at J; junction bases unmatched: 4. The CDR3 loop is CASSQIAGGTDTQYF. CDR3 DNA: TGTGCCAGCAGCCAAATAGCGGGGGGCACAGATACGCAGTATTTT.

The rearrangement uses TRBV14 and TRBJ1-4; tentatively, D is TRBD1 (5 bases). V was clipped by 1 base and J by 8 bases, with 11 bases between them. Germline CDR1 reads SGHDN; CDR2 reads FVKESK. CDR3 length: 14 amino acids. The CDR3 bases are TGTGCCAGCAGCCAAGTCAGGGATGGAGAAAAACTGTTTTTT. This sequence encodes CASSQVRDGEKLFF. Supplemented by reference TRBV14 and TRBJ1-4, the full variable domain reads EAGVTQFPSHSVIEKGQTVTLRCDPISGHDNLYWYRRVMGKEIKFLLHFVKESKQDESGMPNNRFLAERTGGTYSTLKVQPAELEDSGVYFCASSQVRDGEKLFFGSGTQLSVL.

This chain uses TRBV19 with TRBJ1-2; a weak D match, TRBD1 (5 bases). Trimming shortened V by 9 bases and J by 5 bases, and 7 bases separated the two germline ends. CDR3 length: 10 residues. The V gene's germline CDR1 is LNHDA and CDR2 SQIVND (reference sequence). CDR3 region: CASGGYGYTF. For the CDR3, the DNA is TGTGCCAGCGGGGGTTATGGCTACACCTTC.

The rearrangement links TRBV9 to TRBJ1-1; D might be TRBD1 (5 bases). Germline CDR1 and CDR2: SGDLS and YYNGEE. The CDR3 runs to 14 residues. The V gene lost 3 bases and the J gene lost 1 base, with 10 bases spanning the gap. Here the CDR3 reads CASSATDRNTEAFF. The DNA of the CDR3 is TGTGCCAGCAGCGCAACCGACAGGAACACTGAAGCTTTCTTT.

V gene TRBV7-9 combines with J gene TRBJ2-2; 9 positions match TRBD2. V was pared by 5 bases and J by 4 bases, with 8 bases of the junction left unmatched. Germline lookup yields CDR1 SEHNR and CDR2 FQNEAQ (reference sequence). This CDR3 spans 16 amino acids. The CDR3 DNA is TGTGCCAGCAGCCGTGTTAGCGGGGGAACCACCGGGGAGCTGTTTTTT. It is translated as CASSRVSGGTTGELFF.

The chain uses TRBV19 and TRBJ1-3, with 10 bases matching TRBD1. Germline V gene lookup returns CDR1 LNHDA and CDR2 SQIVND (reference sequence). The CDR3 contains 15 residues. J was trimmed by 3 bases and V by 7 bases; bases with no gene match: 6. This CDR3 reads CASTPTGGVGNTIYF. For the CDR3, the DNA is TGTGCCAGTACCCCGACAGGGGGCGTTGGAAACACCATATATTTT.

This chain links TRBV2 with TRBJ2-3; possibly TRBD2 for D (5 bases). V was clipped by 2 bases and J by 0 bases, with 9 bases between them. This CDR3 is 15 amino acids long. Germline values: CDR1 SNHLY, CDR2 FYNNEI. This chain's CDR3 is CASSEIRGSTDTQYF. The CDR3 DNA sequence: TGTGCCAGCAGTGAAATCCGGGGAAGCACAGATACGCAGTATTTT.

The V gene is TRBV19, the J gene TRBJ2-2; D is possibly TRBD1 (6 bases). Trimming stripped 3 bases from V and 1 base from J, with 12 bases between. Germline V gene sequence: CDR1 LNHDA, CDR2 SQIVND (reference sequence). This CDR3 has 16 amino acids. The CDR3 is CASSIRAQGNTGELFF. CDR3 in DNA: TGTGCCAGTAGTATTAGGGCACAGGGGAACACCGGGGAGCTGTTTTTT.

This clone was seen repeatedly, ten times or more. The V gene is TRBV15, the J gene TRBJ2-1; TRBD1 matches 10 bases. The ends lost 8 bases at V and 9 bases at J; junction bases unmatched: 10. Germline V gene lookup returns CDR1 LNHNV and CDR2 YYDKDF (reference sequence). This CDR3 has 14 amino acids. CDR3 DNA sequence: TGTGCCACCTGGGGGACAGGGGTAAGGGGTGAGCAGTTCTTC. Amino acids: CATWGTGVRGEQFF.

The CDR3 region is CANEGDMSQYNSPLHF. The CDR3 region has the DNA TGTGCTAATGAGGGGGACATGTCCCAATATAATTCACCCCTCCACTTT. The chain links TRBV19 to TRBJ1-6; a possible D gene is TRBD1 (6 bases). Looked up from germline, CDR1 is LNHDA and CDR2 is SQIVND (reference sequence). This CDR3 spans 16 amino acids.

This clone showed up just a few times. This rearrangement joins TRBV5-1 to TRBJ2-7, with D possibly matching TRBD1 (6 bases). The germline V and J ends were trimmed by 0 bases and 4 bases, with 14 bases remaining between them. The CDR3 loop spans 15 amino acids. The germline V gene encodes CDR1 SGHRS and CDR2 YFSETQ. The CDR3 DNA reads TGCGCCAGCAGCTTGGGGGGACAAAATGTTTACGAGCAGTACTTC. Translating gives CASSLGGQNVYEQYF.

The chain is built from TRBV7-6 and TRBJ1-3; 9 nucleotides align to TRBD1. Looked up from germline, CDR1 is SGHVS and CDR2 is FNYEAQ. V dropped 0 bases and J dropped 1; count of bases not matched to a gene: 1. This CDR3 is built from 16 residues. Written as DNA, the CDR3 is TGTGCCAGCAGCTTAGCACAGGGGGCTTCTGGAAACACCATATATTTT. This encodes CASSLAQGASGNTIYF. The complete variable domain, with remaining parts taken from reference TRBV7-6 and TRBJ1-3, reads GAGVSQSPRYKVTKRGQDVALRCDPISGHVSLYWYRQALGQGPEFLTYFNYEAQQDKSGLPNDRFSAERPEGSISTLTIQRTEQRDSAMYRCASSLAQGASGNTIYFGEGSWLTVV.

This clone was seen a single time. The V call is TRBV27, the J call TRBJ2-3; 10 nucleotides match TRBD2. CDR1 is MNHEY and CDR2 is SMNVEV in the germline V gene (reference sequence). Trimming removed 3 bases from V and 3 bases from J; junction bases left unmatched: 9. This CDR3 has 17 amino acids. The CDR3 region is CASSFQAGGPVTDTQYF. The CDR3 DNA follows: TGTGCCAGCAGTTTTCAAGCGGGGGGGCCTGTTACAGATACGCAGTATTTT.

V is TRBV19 and J is TRBJ1-5, with D unclear. With 1 base removed from V and 3 bases from J, the gap between germline ends came to 10 bases. CDR3 length: 15 residues. The germline V gene has CDR1 LNHDA and CDR2 SQIVND (reference sequence). CDR3 loop: CASSIVGGINQPQHF. The CDR3 DNA sequence: TGTGCCAGTAGTATAGTCGGAGGGATCAATCAGCCCCAGCATTTT.

The J gene is TRBJ1-5, the V gene TRBV11-2; weak D call: TRBD1 (5 bases). There are 14 residues in the CDR3. CDR1 and CDR2 from the germline V gene are SGHAT and FQNNGV. Trimming left V 1 base short and J 6 bases short, with 10 bases between. The CDR3 DNA reads TGTGCCAGCAGCTTAGGGGGGGAGGCTCAGCCCCAGCATTTT. Translating it yields CASSLGGEAQPQHF.

V usage is TRBV7-3 and J usage is TRBJ2-2; 11 nucleotides line up with TRBD1. The CDR3 covers 16 residues. Germline values: CDR1 SGHTA, CDR2 FQGTGA. Trimming at V came to 3 bases and at J to 4 bases, leaving 4 bases not matched to a gene. CDR3 DNA sequence: TGTGCCAGCAGCTTGGGCGGGACAGGGGGCACCGGGGAGCTGTTTTTT. Protein sequence: CASSLGGTGGTGELFF.

The chain recombines TRBV12-3 or TRBV12-4 with TRBJ1-3; D gene unclear. The V gene lost 6 bases and the J gene lost 3 bases, with 6 bases spanning the gap. This CDR3 has 12 amino acids. As DNA, the CDR3 is TGTGCCAGCAGGCCCGGTGGAAACACCATATATTTT. Translated, it gives CASRPGGNTIYF.

The V gene is TRBV6-2 or TRBV6-3, the J gene TRBJ2-7; 7 positions match TRBD1. The CDR3 contains 12 residues. V gave up 6 bases and J gave up 2 bases; unmatched junction bases: 1. Germline V gives CDR1 MNHEY, CDR2 SVGEGT. The chain's CDR3 is CASSDRAYEQYF. CDR3 coding DNA: TGTGCCAGCAGCGACAGGGCCTACGAGCAGTACTTC.

This clone was recorded only once. The chain carries TRBV5-8 and TRBJ1-3; possible D gene TRBD1, 6 bases. The CDR3 runs to 14 residues. The V end lost 2 bases, the J end lost 7 bases, and 13 bases lay between the germline ends. Germline V gene data show CDR1 as SGHTS and CDR2 as YDEGEE. The CDR3 sequence is CASSLLQGKNTIYF. The CDR3 DNA follows: TGTGCCAGCAGCTTACTCCAGGGGAAGAACACCATATATTTT.

This chain joins TRBV20-1 and TRBJ2-5, with 9 bases lining up with TRBD1. The V and J ends lost 5 bases and 5 bases, in that order; junction bases with no gene match: 0. CDR3 length: 11 residues. Germline V gives CDR1 DFQATT, CDR2 SNEGSKA (reference sequence). The CDR3 sequence: CSADRGETQYF. The DNA of the CDR3 is TGCAGTGCTGACAGGGGGGAGACCCAGTACTTC.

This rearrangement joins TRBV18 to TRBJ1-1, with D perhaps TRBD1 (6 bases). CDR1 and CDR2 (germline): KGHSH, LQKENI. V lost 2 bases, J lost 1 base, and 17 bases lay in between. The CDR3 has 17 residues. The CDR3 protein is CASSPRQDVASNTEAFF. DNA for the CDR3: TGTGCCAGCTCACCAAGACAGGACGTTGCCTCGAACACTGAAGCTTTCTTT.

V usage is TRBV27 and J usage is TRBJ1-5; a possible D gene is TRBD1 (6 bases). From germline, CDR1 is MNHEY and CDR2 SMNVEV (reference sequence). Trimming left V 4 bases short and J 2 bases short, with 6 bases between. This CDR3 region has 13 residues. The DNA of the CDR3 is TGTGCCAGCAGTTACAGGGGCAATCAGCCCCAGCATTTT. It specifies CASSYRGNQPQHF.

The chain is built from TRBV9 and TRBJ2-3, with 10 bases identical to TRBD1. J lost 5 bases, V lost 4 bases, and 7 bases had no gene match. Germline V lookup: CDR1 SGDLS, CDR2 YYNGEE. The CDR3 has 15 residues. CDR3 nucleotide sequence: TGTGCCAGCAGCTTCCGACAGGGGGCGGAAGATACGCAGTATTTT. Protein: CASSFRQGAEDTQYF.

This clone came up once. Distinct nucleotide sequences in the sample also encode this CDR3. The V call is TRBV12-3 or TRBV12-4, the J call TRBJ1-2; 8 positions agree with TRBD1. This CDR3 contains 13 residues. V gave up 5 bases and J gave up 4 bases; unmatched junction bases: 3. CDR3 protein: CASSRDRTYGYTF. The CDR3 DNA reads TGTGCCAGCAGTCGGGACAGGACCTATGGCTACACCTTC.

The chain recombines TRBV7-9 with TRBJ1-1; 8 bases are a match to TRBD1. The germline V gene encodes CDR1 SEHNR and CDR2 FQNEAQ (reference sequence). V shed 6 bases and J 6 bases; nucleotides not matched to a gene: 9. The CDR3 contains 14 residues. CDR3 sequence reads: CASRQGVSRAEAFF. In DNA form, the CDR3 reads TGTGCCAGCAGACAGGGGGTCTCTCGCGCTGAAGCTTTCTTT.